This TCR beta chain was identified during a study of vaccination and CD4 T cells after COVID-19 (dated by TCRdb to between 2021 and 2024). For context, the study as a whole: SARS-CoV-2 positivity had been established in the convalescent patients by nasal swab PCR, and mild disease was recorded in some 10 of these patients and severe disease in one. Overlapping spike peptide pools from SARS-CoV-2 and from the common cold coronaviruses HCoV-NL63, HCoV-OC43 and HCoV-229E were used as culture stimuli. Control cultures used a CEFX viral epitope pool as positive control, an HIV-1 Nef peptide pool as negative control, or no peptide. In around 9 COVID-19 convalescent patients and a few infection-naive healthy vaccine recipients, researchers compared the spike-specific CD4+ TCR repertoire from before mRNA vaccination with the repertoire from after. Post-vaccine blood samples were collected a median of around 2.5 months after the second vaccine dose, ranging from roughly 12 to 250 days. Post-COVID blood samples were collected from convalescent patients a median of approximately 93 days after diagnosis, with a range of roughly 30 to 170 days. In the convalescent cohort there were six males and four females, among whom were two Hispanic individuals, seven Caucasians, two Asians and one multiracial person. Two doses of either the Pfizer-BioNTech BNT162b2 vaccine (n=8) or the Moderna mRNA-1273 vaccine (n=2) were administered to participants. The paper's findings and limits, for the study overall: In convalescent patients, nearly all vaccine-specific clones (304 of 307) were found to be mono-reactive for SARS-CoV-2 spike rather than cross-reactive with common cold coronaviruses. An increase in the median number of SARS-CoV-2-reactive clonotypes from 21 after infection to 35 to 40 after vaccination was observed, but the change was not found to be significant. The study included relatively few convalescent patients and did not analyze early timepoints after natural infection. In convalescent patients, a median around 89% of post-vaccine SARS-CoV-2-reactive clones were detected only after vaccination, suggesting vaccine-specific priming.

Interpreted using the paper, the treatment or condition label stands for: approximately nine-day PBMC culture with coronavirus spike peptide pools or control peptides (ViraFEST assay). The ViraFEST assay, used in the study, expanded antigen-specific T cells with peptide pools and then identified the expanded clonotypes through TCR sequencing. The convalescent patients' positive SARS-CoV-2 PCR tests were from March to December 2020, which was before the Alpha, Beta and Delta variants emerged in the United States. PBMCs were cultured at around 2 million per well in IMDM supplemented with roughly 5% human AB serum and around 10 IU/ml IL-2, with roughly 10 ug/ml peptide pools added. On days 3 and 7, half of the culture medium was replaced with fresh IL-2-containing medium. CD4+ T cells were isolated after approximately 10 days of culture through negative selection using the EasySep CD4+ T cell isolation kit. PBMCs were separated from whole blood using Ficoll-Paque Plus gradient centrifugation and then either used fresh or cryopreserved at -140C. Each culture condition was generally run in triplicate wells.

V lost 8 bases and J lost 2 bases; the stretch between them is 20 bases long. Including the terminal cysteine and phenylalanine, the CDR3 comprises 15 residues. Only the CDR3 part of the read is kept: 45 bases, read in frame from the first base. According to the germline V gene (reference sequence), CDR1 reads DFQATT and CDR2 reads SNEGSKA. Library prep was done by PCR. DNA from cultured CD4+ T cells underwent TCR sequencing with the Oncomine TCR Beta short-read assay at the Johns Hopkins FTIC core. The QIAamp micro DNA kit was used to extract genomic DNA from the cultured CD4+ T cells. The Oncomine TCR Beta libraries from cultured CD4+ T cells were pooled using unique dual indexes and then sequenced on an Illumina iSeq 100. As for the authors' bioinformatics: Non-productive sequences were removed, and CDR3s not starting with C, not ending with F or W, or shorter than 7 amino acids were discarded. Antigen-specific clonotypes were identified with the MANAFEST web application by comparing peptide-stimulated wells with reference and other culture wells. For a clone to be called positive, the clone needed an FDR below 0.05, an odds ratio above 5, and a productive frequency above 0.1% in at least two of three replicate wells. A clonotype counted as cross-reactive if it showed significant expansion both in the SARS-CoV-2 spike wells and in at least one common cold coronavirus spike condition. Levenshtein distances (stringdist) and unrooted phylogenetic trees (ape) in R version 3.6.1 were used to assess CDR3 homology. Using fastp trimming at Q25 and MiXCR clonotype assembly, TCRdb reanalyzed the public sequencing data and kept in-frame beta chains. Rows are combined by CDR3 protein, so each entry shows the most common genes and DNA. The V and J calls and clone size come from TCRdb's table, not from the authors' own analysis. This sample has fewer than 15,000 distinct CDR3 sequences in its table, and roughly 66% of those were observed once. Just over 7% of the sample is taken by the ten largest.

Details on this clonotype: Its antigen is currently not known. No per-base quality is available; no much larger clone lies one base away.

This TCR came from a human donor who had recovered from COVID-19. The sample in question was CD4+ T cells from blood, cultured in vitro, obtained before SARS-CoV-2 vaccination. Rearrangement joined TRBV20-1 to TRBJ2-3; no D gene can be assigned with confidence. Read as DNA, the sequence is TGCAGTCCCCCCCAGGCCGTGACCTCCACAGATACGCAGTATTTT. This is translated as CSPPQAVTSTDTQYF.